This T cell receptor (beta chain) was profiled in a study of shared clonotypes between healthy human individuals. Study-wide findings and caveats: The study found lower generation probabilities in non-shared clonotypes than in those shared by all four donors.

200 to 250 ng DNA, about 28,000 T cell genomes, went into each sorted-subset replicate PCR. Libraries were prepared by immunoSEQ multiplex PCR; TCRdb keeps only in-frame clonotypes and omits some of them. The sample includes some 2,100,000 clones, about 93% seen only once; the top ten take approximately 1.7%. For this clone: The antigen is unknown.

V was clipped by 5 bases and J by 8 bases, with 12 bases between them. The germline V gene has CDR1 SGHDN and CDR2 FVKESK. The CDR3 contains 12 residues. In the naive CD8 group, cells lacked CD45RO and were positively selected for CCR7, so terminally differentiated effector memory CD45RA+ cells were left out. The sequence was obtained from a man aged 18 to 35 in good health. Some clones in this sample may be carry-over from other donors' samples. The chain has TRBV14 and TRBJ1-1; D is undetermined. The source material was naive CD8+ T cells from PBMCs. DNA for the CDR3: TGTGCCAGCAGCTACCGGGCTGGGGAAGCTTTCTTT. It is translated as CASSYRAGEAFF. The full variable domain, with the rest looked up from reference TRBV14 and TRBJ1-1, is EAGVTQFPSHSVIEKGQTVTLRCDPISGHDNLYWYRRVMGKEIKFLLHFVKESKQDESGMPNNRFLAERTGGTYSTLKVQPAELEDSGVYFCASSYRAGEAFFGQGTRLTVV.